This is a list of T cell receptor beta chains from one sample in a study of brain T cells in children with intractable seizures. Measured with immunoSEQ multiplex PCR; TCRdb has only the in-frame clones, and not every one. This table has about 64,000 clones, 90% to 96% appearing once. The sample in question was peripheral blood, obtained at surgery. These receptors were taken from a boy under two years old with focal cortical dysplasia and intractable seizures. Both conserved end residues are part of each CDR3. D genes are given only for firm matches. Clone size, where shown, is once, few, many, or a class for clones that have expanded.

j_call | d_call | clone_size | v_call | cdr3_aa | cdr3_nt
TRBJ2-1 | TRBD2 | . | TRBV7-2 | CASSPLAGRSRNEQFF | TGTGCCAGCAGCCCCCTAGCGGGGAGGTCTCGCAATGAGCAGTTCTTC
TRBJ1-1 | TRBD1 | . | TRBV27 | CASRLGGTDEAFF | TGTGCCAGCAGGTTAGGGGGGACAGATGAAGCTTTCTTT
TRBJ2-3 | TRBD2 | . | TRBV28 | CASSFASGGSTDTQYF | TGTGCCAGCAGTTTTGCTAGCGGGGGAAGCACAGATACGCAGTATTTT
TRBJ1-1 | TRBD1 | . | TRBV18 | CASSPLGQGWTEAFF | TGTGCCAGCTCACCGCTCGGACAGGGGTGGACTGAAGCTTTCTTT
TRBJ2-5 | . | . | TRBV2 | CASGGGNQETQYF | TGTGCCAGCGGAGGGGGGAACCAAGAGACCCAGTACTTC
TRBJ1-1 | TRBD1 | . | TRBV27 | CASSLVDRDRRDTEAFF | TGTGCCAGCAGTTTAGTGGACAGGGATCGTCGAGACACTGAAGCTTTCTTT
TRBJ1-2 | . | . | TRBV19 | CASRDSYFYGYTF | TGTGCCAGTAGGGACAGCTATTTCTATGGCTACACCTTC
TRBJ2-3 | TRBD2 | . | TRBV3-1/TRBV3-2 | CASSQEPTSRTSTDTQYF | TGTGCCAGCAGCCAAGAGCCGACTAGCCGGACTAGCACAGATACGCAGTATTTT
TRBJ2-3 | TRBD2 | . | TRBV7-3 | CASSSSGVSTDTQYF | TGTGCCAGCAGCTCTAGCGGGGTTAGCACAGATACGCAGTATTTT
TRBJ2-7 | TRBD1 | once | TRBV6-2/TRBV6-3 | CASSYKGAGEQYF | TGTGCCAGCAGTTACAAGGGGGCGGGCGAGCAGTACTTC
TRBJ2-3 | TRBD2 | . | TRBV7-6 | CASSLGSLAGGYTDTQYF | TGTGCCAGCAGCTTAGGCTCGCTAGCGGGGGGTTACACAGATACGCAGTATTTT
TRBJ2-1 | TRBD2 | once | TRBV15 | CATSRERGRAYEQFF | TGTGCCACCAGCAGAGAACGCGGGAGGGCCTATGAGCAGTTCTTC
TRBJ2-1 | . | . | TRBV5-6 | CASRTLGGNRNEQFF | TGTGCCAGCAGGACCCTAGGGGGGAACAGAAATGAGCAGTTCTTC
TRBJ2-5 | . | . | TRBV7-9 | CASSPGLRAETQYF | TGTGCCAGCAGCCCGGGACTGAGGGCGGAGACCCAGTACTTC
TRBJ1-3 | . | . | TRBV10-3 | CAISASGLTSGNTIYF | TGTGCCATCAGTGCTTCCGGACTGACCTCTGGAAACACCATATATTTT
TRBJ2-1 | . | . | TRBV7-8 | CASSLVWNYNEQFF | TGTGCCAGCAGCTTAGTGTGGAATTACAATGAGCAGTTCTTC
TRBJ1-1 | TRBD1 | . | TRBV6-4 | CASSSDRGTEAFF | TGTGCCAGCAGTTCTGACAGGGGCACTGAAGCTTTCTTT
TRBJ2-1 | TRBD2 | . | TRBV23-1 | CASSQSGNREGPYNEQFF | TGCGCCAGCAGTCAATCGGGGAACCGGGAGGGGCCCTACAATGAGCAGTTCTTC
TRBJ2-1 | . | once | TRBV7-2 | CASSLVGILHYNEQFF | TGTGCCAGCAGCTTAGTCGGGATTCTCCACTACAATGAGCAGTTCTTC
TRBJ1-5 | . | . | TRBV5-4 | CASSTDSDQPQHF | TGTGCCAGCAGCACGGACAGCGATCAGCCCCAGCATTTT
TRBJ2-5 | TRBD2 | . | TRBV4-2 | CASSQVLAGGIQETQYF | TGTGCCAGCAGCCAAGTTCTAGCGGGAGGCATCCAAGAGACCCAGTACTTC
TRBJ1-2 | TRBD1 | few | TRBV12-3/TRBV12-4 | CASSRQGPVGYTF | TGTGCCAGCAGTAGACAGGGACCAGTTGGCTACACCTTC
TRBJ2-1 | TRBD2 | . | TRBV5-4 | CASSLAASGSGLYNEQFF | TGTGCCAGCAGCTTGGCCGCTAGCGGGAGTGGGTTATACAATGAGCAGTTCTTC
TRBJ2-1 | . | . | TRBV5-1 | CASSRGVGGPYNEQFF | TGCGCCAGCAGCCGCGGAGTGGGGGGACCCTACAATGAGCAGTTCTTC
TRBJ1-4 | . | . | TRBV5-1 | CASSKEPGANEKLFF | TGCGCCAGCAGCAAAGAGCCGGGAGCGAATGAAAAACTGTTTTTT
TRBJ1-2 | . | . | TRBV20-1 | CSRGGQGSYTF | TGCAGCAGAGGAGGTCAGGGAAGCTACACCTTC
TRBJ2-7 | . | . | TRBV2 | CASRAYGPSYEQYF | TGTGCCAGCAGGGCGTATGGCCCCTCCTACGAGCAGTACTTC
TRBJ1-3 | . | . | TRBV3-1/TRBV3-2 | CASSQDMGAGNTIYF | TGTGCCAGCAGCCAAGATATGGGGGCTGGAAACACCATATATTTT
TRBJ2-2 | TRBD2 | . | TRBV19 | CASRLAGQTGELFF | TGTGCCAGTAGACTAGCGGGACAGACCGGGGAGCTGTTTTTT
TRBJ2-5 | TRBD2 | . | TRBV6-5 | CASSPRAGRFETQYF | TGTGCCAGCAGCCCCAGAGCGGGGCGTTTCGAGACCCAGTACTTC
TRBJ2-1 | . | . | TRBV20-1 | CSARGTGEQFF | TGCAGTGCTAGAGGAACAGGTGAGCAGTTCTTC
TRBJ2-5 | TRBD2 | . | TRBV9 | CASSVGLAGGPGQETQYF | TGTGCCAGCAGCGTAGGGCTAGCGGGGGGGCCGGGGCAAGAGACCCAGTACTTC
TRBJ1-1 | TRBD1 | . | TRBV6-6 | CASSYTGQGHTEAFF | TGTGCCAGCAGTTACACCGGACAGGGACACACTGAAGCTTTCTTT
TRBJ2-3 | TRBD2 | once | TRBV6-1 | CASSAPLAGAGDTQYF | TGTGCCAGCAGTGCTCCTCTAGCGGGGGCCGGAGATACGCAGTATTTT
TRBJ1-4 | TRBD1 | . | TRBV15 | CATSRDAGQLNEKLFF | TGTGCCACCAGCAGAGATGCGGGACAGCTAAATGAAAAACTGTTTTTT